These 9 T cell receptor beta chains originate from one sample sequenced in a study of OX40 agonist ivuxolimab in advanced cancers. Clones were sequenced by immunoSEQ multiplex PCR, and TCRdb holds only the in-frame ones, with some missing. The table includes approximately 99,000 clones, 80% to 90% detected once. Sequenced material: CD4+ or CD8+ T cells sorted from blood, taken in a trial of the OX40 agonist ivuxolimab. The receptors shown here come from an adult with an advanced solid tumor such as melanoma, head and neck, liver or kidney cancer.

The chain's CDR3 is CASRRTSGGGNEQFF. CDR3 nucleotides: TGTGCCAGCAGGAGGACTAGCGGGGGAGGTAATGAGCAGTTCTTC. The genes are TRBV5-8 and TRBJ2-1; TRBD2 agrees at 13 bases. Germline V gene data show CDR1 as SGHTS and CDR2 as YDEGEE. The CDR3 runs to 15 residues. The J segment lost 7 bases and the V segment lost 5 bases, leaving 6 bases of the junction unmatched.

The gene calls are TRBV7-9 and TRBJ1-1; D remains ambiguous. Per germline, CDR1 SEHNR and CDR2 FQNEAQ (reference sequence). Trimming took 0 bases from V and 3 from J, leaving 8 bases between them. This CDR3 has 14 amino acids. CDR3 sequence: CASSLAMGYTEAFF. Written as DNA, the CDR3 is TGTGCCAGCAGCTTAGCCATGGGGTACACTGAAGCTTTCTTT.

About this clone itself: Other DNA sequences within the sample encode an identical CDR3. The genes are TRBV7-9 and TRBJ1-4; TRBD1 might be the D (5 bases). The V end was cut by 4 bases, the J end by 7 bases, with 7 bases between. The CDR3 runs to 12 residues. Germline lookup yields CDR1 SEHNR and CDR2 FQNEAQ (reference sequence). This CDR3 reads CASSSRGEKLFF. The CDR3 DNA sequence: TGTGCCAGCAGCTCGAGGGGTGAAAAACTGTTTTTT.

CDR3 loop: CASSLTGSGYTF. The DNA for the CDR3 is TGTGCCAGCAGCCTAACAGGGAGCGGCTACACCTTC. The chain carries TRBV14 and TRBJ1-2; perhaps TRBD1 as D (6 bases). V was cut by 4 bases and J by 8 bases, with 11 bases left in between. The CDR3 covers 12 residues. CDR1 is SGHDN, CDR2 FVKESK, per germline. Full variable domain (missing parts from reference TRBV14 and TRBJ1-2): EAGVTQFPSHSVIEKGQTVTLRCDPISGHDNLYWYRRVMGKEIKFLLHFVKESKQDESGMPNNRFLAERTGGTYSTLKVQPAELEDSGVYFCASSLTGSGYTFGSGTRLTVV.

The chain recombines TRBV25-1 with TRBJ2-7; 8 bases align to TRBD1. The ends lost 2 bases at V and 5 bases at J; junction bases unmatched: 5. In germline, CDR1 is MGHDK, CDR2 SYGVNS. The CDR3 has 14 amino acids. The CDR3, as DNA: TGTGCCAGCAGTGAACACGGACAGGGAAACGAGCAGTACTTC. Protein sequence: CASSEHGQGNEQYF.

The chain recombines TRBV30 with TRBJ2-7; D possibly corresponds to TRBD1 (6 bases). Germline V gives CDR1 GTSNPN, CDR2 SVGIG (reference sequence). V dropped 3 bases and J dropped 3 bases, with 12 bases sitting between them. This CDR3 is built from 13 residues. The CDR3 DNA is TGTGCCTGGAGGGATACAGGGTTCTACGAGCAGTACTTC. This gives the protein CAWRDTGFYEQYF. Full variable domain (remainder filled in from reference TRBV30 and TRBJ2-7): SQTIHQWPATLVQPVGSPLSLECTVEGTSNPNLYWYRQAAGRGLQLLFYSVGIGQISSEVPQNLSASRPQDRQFILSSKKLLLSDSGFYLCAWRDTGFYEQYFGPGTRLTVT.

The chain joins TRBV7-9 to TRBJ1-5; D uncertain. V lost 1 base, J lost 3 bases, and 7 bases lay in between. The CDR3 length is 14 residues. The germline CDR1 and CDR2 sequences are SEHNR and FQNEAQ (reference sequence). The CDR3 DNA reads TGTGCCAGCAGCTTAGGGGGTTACAATCAGCCCCAGCATTTT. Protein: CASSLGGYNQPQHF.

This chain joins TRBV11-2 and TRBJ2-7; unclear D gene. Per germline, CDR1 SGHAT and CDR2 FQNNGV. The CDR3 runs to 13 residues. Trimming left V 0 bases short and J 6 bases short, with 9 bases between. The CDR3 loop reads CASSLDGKLEQYF. The DNA of the CDR3 is TGTGCCAGCAGCTTAGATGGTAAACTCGAGCAGTACTTC.

This chain joins TRBV5-1 and TRBJ2-1, with 9 nucleotides matching TRBD1. After removal of 1 base from V and 8 bases from J, the junction contained 7 bases not matched to a gene. The germline V gene encodes CDR1 SGHRS and CDR2 YFSETQ. The CDR3 spans 15 residues. The CDR3 nucleotides are TGCGCCAGCAGCTTGCAGGGACAGGGTGCCGATGAGCAGTTCTTC. This translates into CASSLQGQGADEQFF.